This TCR beta chain is from a study of blood T cell repertoires in COVID-19. Study summary: COVID-19 samples from acute and convalescent phases originated in the United States, Italy and Spain.

Authors' methods: Counts of nucleated cells, estimated from reference gene primer amplification, were obtained. Assay used: immunoSEQ multiplex PCR; TCRdb lists only in-frame clones, some missing. D and trimming come from the DNA, and the V and J calls and clone size come from that table. The sample records under 300,000 clones, around 84% being singletons. The receptor was derived from a woman aged 35 to 49 who had recovered from COVID-19. Sequences were obtained from peripheral blood.

The CDR3 sequence: CASSSQSIGANVLTF. The CDR3 DNA sequence: TGTGCCAGCAGCTCACAGTCTATAGGGGCCAACGTCCTGACTTTC. This chain connects TRBV7-9 to TRBJ2-6; D is undetermined. V shed 4 bases and J shed 4 bases, with 11 bases lying between them. Per germline, CDR1 SEHNR and CDR2 FQNEAQ (reference sequence). The CDR3 has 15 amino acids.